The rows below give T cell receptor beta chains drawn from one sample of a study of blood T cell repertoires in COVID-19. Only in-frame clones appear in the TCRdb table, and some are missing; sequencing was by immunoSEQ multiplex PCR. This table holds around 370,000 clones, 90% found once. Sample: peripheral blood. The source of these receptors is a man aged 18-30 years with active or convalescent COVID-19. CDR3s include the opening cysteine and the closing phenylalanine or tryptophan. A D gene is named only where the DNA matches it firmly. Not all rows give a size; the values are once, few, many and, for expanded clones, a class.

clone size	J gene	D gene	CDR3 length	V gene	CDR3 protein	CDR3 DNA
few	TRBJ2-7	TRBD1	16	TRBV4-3	CASSQFAGTGSYEQYF	TGCGCCAGCAGCCAATTTGCCGGGACAGGGTCATACGAGCAGTACTTC
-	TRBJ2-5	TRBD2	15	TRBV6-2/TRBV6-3	CASSGTRGMFETQYF	TGTGCCAGCAGTGGGACTAGAGGGATGTTTGAGACCCAGTACTTC
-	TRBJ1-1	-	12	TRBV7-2	CASSWGGTEAFF	TGTGCCAGCAGCTGGGGGGGCACTGAAGCTTTCTTT
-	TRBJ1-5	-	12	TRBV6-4	CASSGHKWPQHF	TGTGCCAGCAGTGGGCATAAGTGGCCCCAGCATTTT
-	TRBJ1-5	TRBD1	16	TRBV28	CASSLRGTGDNQPQHF	TGTGCCAGCAGTTTACGGGGGACAGGAGACAATCAGCCCCAGCATTTT
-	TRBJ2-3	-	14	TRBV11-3	CASSLSTVTDTQYF	TGTGCCAGCAGCTTATCTACCGTCACAGATACGCAGTATTTT
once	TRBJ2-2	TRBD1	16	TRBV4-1	CASSQDPRGRTGELFF	TGCGCCAGCAGCCAAGATCCCAGGGGGCGGACCGGGGAGCTGTTTTTT
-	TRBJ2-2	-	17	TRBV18	CASSPPGVSGNTGELFF	TGTGCCAGCTCACCCCCCGGGGTGAGCGGCAACACCGGGGAGCTGTTTTTT
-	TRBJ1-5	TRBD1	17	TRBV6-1	CASSERTGGVRNQPQHF	TGTGCCAGCAGTGAAAGGACAGGGGGCGTTCGCAATCAGCCCCAGCATTTT
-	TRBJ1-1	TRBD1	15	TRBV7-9	CASSLSDRGNTEAFF	TGTGCCAGCAGCTTAAGTGACAGGGGGAACACTGAAGCTTTCTTT
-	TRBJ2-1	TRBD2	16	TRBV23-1	CASSQSGLADVNEQFF	TGCGCCAGCAGTCAATCTGGGCTAGCGGACGTAAATGAGCAGTTCTTC
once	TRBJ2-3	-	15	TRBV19	CASRPTVSRTDTQYF	TGTGCCAGTAGGCCGACTGTATCTCGCACAGATACGCAGTATTTT
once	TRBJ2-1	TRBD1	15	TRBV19	CASRKSGQGVNEQFF	TGTGCCAGCCGAAAATCGGGACAGGGGGTCAATGAGCAGTTCTTC
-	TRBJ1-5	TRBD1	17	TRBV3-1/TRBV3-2	CASSHSEGQGGNQPQHF	TGTGCCAGCAGCCATAGCGAGGGTCAGGGGGGCAATCAGCCCCAGCATTTT
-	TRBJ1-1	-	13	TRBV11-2	CASRWQAGTEAFF	TGTGCCAGCCGCTGGCAGGCGGGCACTGAAGCTTTCTTT
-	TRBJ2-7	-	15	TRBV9	CASSGEDRSVYEQYF	TGTGCCAGCAGCGGGGAGGACAGGTCGGTCTACGAGCAGTACTTC
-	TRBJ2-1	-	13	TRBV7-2	CASSSGLANEQFF	TGTGCCAGCAGCTCAGGACTGGCAAATGAGCAGTTCTTC
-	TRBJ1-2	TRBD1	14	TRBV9	CASSVGTRQGGYTF	TGTGCCAGCAGCGTAGGGACCAGACAGGGCGGCTACACCTTC
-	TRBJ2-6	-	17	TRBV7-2	CASSGYDTGIGANVLTF	TGTGCCAGCAGCGGATACGACACGGGTATAGGGGCCAACGTGCTGACTTTC
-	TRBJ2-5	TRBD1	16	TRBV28	CASSLLGTGDQETQYF	TGTGCCAGCAGTTTATTGGGGACAGGGGACCAAGAGACCCAGTACTTC
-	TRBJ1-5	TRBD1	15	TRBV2	CASVMDRGGNQPQHF	TGTGCCAGCGTTATGGACAGGGGAGGCAATCAGCCCCAGCATTTT
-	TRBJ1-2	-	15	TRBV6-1	CASSDQGLGNYGYTF	TGTGCCAGCAGTGATCAGGGTTTGGGTAACTATGGCTACACCTTC
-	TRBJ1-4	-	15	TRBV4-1	CASSQDSATNEKLFF	TGCGCCAGCAGCCAAGACAGTGCAACTAATGAAAAACTGTTTTTT
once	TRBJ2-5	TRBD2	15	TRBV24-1	CATSDPGGAGETQYF	TGTGCCACCAGTGATCCCGGGGGGGCAGGAGAGACCCAGTACTTC
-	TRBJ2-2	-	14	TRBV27	CASSFGTNTGELFF	TGTGCCAGCAGTTTCGGGACGAACACCGGGGAGCTGTTTTTT
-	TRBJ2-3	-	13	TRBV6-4	CASRRHSTDTQYF	TGTGCCAGCAGACGACATAGCACAGATACGCAGTATTTT
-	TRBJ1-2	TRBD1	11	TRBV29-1	CSVAGGYGYTF	TGCAGCGTTGCAGGGGGATATGGCTACACCTTC
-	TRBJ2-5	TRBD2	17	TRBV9	CASSFRGSGAYQETQYF	TGTGCCAGCAGCTTTCGAGGGAGCGGGGCGTACCAAGAGACCCAGTACTTC
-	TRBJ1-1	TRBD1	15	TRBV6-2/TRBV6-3	CASSFAGTGNTEAFF	TGTGCCAGCAGTTTCGCCGGGACAGGGAACACTGAAGCTTTCTTT
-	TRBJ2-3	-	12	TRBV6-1	CASSEMRDTQYF	TGTGCCAGCAGTGAAATGAGAGATACGCAGTATTTT
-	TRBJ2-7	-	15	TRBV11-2	CASSLDPGRTYEQYF	TGTGCCAGCAGCTTAGATCCAGGGCGGACCTACGAGCAGTACTTC
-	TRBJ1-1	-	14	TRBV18	CASSPKDAGTEAFF	TGTGCCAGCTCACCTAAGGACGCGGGGACTGAAGCTTTCTTT
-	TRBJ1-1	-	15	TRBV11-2	CASSLGAGLNTEAFF	TGTGCCAGCAGCTTAGGGGCAGGGCTTAACACTGAAGCTTTCTTT
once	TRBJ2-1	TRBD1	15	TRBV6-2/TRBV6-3	CASSYSWGQYNEQFF	TGTGCCAGCAGTTACTCGTGGGGACAGTACAATGAGCAGTTCTTC
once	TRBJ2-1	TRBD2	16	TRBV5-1	CASSKPGLAANNEQFF	TGCGCCAGCAGCAAGCCGGGACTAGCGGCGAACAATGAGCAGTTCTTC
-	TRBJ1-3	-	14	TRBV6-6	CASSYIVSGNTIYF	TGTGCCAGCAGTTACATAGTCTCTGGAAACACCATATATTTT
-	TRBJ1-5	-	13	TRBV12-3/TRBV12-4	CASSYRGNQPQHF	TGTGCCAGCAGTTACCGGGGCAATCAGCCCCAGCATTTT
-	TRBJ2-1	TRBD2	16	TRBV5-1	CASSLGSGGAIQEQFF	TGCGCCAGCAGCTTGGGTAGCGGGGGGGCAATTCAAGAGCAGTTCTTC
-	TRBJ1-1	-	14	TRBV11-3	CASSLGAGNTEAFF	TGTGCCAGCAGCTTAGGGGCTGGAAACACTGAAGCTTTCTTT
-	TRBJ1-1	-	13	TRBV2	CASRSGMNTEAFF	TGTGCCAGCAGGAGTGGTATGAACACTGAAGCTTTCTTT
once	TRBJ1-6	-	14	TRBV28	CASRLRAANSPLHF	TGTGCCAGCAGATTGAGGGCGGCTAATTCACCCCTCCACTTT
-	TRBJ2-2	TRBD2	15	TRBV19	CASSIGGGADGELFF	TGTGCCAGTAGTATTGGCGGGGGGGCCGACGGGGAGCTGTTTTTT
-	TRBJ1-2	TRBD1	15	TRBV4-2	CASSPRRTGNYGYTF	TGTGCCAGCAGCCCGCGAAGGACAGGGAACTATGGCTACACCTTC
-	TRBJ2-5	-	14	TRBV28	CASKSRGVQETQYF	TGTGCCAGCAAATCCAGGGGCGTCCAAGAGACCCAGTACTTC
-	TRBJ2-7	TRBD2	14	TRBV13	CASSPRLAGGEQYF	TGTGCCAGCAGCCCCAGATTAGCGGGGGGTGAGCAGTACTTC
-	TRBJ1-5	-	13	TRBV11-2	CASSLGSGQPQHF	TGTGCCAGCAGCTTGGGGAGTGGTCAGCCCCAGCATTTT
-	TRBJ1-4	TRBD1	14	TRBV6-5	CASLDRAFNEKLFF	TGTGCCAGCCTAGACAGGGCGTTTAATGAAAAACTGTTTTTT
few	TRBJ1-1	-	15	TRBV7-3	CASSQGRGLNTEAFF	TGTGCCAGCAGCCAAGGTAGGGGCCTGAACACTGAAGCTTTCTTT
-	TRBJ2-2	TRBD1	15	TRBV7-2	CASSSDPGGPGELFF	TGTGCCAGCAGCTCAGACCCAGGGGGCCCCGGGGAGCTGTTTTTT
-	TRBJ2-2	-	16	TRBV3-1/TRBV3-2	CASSRKAPGGTGELFF	TGTGCCAGCAGCCGCAAAGCCCCCGGCGGAACCGGGGAGCTGTTTTTT